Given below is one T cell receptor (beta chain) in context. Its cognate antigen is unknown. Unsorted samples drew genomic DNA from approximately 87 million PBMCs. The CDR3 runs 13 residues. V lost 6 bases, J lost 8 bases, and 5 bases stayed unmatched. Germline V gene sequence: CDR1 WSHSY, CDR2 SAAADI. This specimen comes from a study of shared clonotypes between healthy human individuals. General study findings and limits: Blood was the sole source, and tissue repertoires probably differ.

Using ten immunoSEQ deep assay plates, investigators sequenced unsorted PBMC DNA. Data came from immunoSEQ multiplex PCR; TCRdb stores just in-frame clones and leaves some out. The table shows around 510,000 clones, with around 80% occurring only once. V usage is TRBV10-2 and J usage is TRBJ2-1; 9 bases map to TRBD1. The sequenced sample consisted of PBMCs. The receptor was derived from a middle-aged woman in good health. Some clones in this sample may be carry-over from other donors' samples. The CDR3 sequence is CASSGQGRDEQFF. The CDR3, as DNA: TGCGCCAGCAGCGGACAGGGGAGGGATGAGCAGTTCTTC.